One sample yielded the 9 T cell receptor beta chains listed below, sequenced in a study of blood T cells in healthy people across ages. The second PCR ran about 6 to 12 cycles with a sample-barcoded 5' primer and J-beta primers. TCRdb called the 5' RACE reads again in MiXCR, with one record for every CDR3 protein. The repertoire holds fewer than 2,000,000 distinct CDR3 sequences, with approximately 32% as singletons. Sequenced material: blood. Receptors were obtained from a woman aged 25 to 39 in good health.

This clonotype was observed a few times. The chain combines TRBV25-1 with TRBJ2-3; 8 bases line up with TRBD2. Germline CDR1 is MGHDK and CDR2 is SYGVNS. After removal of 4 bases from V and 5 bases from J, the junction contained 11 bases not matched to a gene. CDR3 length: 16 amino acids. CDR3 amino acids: CASSGPPGRAEDTQYF. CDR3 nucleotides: TGTGCCAGCAGTGGCCCCCCCGGGAGGGCCGAAGATACGCAGTATTTT. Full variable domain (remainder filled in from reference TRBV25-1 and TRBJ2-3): EADIYQTPRYLVIGTGKKITLECSQTMGHDKMYWYQQDPGMELHLIHYSYGVNSTEKGDLSSESTVSRIRTEHFPLTLESARPSHTSQYLCASSGPPGRAEDTQYFGPGTRLTVL.

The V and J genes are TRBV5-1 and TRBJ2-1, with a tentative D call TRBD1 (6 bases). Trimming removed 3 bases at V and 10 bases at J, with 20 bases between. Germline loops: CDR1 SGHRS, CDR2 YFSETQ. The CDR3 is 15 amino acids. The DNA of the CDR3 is TGCGCCAGCAGCTACGACAGGCCGGGTTTATTGGAGCAGTTCTTC. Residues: CASSYDRPGLLEQFF.

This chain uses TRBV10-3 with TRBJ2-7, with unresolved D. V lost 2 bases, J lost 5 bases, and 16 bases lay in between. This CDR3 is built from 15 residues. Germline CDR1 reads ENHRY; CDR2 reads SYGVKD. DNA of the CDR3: TGTGCCATCAGTGAGCCTACATGGACCGAGGACGAGCAGTACTTC. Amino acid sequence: CAISEPTWTEDEQYF.

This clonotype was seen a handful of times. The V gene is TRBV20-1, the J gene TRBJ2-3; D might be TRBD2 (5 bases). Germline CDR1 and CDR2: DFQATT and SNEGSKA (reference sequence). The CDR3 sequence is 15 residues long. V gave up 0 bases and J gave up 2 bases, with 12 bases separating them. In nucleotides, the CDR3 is TGCAGTGCTAGAGATCGAGGGAGACCCACAGATACGCAGTATTTT. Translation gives CSARDRGRPTDTQYF.

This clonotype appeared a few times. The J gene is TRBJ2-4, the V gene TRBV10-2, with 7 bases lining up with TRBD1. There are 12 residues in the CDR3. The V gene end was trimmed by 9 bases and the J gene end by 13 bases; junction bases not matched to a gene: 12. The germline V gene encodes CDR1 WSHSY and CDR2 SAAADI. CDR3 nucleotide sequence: TGCGCCAGTACAGACAGGGAAATTTGGCAGTACTTC. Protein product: CASTDREIWQYF.

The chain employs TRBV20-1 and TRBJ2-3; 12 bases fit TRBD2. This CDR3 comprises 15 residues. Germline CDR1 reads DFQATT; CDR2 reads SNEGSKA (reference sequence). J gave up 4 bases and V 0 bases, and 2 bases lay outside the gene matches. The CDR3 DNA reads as TGCAGTGCTAGAGATTCTAGCGGGGGGGCAGATACGCAGTATTTT. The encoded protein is CSARDSSGGADTQYF.

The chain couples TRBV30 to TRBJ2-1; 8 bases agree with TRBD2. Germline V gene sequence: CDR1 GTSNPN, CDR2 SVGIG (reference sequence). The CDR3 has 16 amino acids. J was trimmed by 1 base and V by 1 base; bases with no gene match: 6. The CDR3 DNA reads TGTGCCTGGAGTGCTAGACTAGCGTATTCCTACAATGAGCAGTTCTTC. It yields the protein CAWSARLAYSYNEQFF. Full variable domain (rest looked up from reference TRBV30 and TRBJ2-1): SQTIHQWPATLVQPVGSPLSLECTVEGTSNPNLYWYRQAAGRGLQLLFYSVGIGQISSEVPQNLSASRPQDRQFILSSKKLLLSDSGFYLCAWSARLAYSYNEQFFGPGTRLTVL.

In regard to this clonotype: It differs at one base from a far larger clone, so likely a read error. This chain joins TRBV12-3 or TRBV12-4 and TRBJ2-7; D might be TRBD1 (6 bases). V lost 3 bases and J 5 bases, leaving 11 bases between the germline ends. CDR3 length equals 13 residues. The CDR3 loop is CASSFGQGHEQYF. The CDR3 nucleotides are TGTGCCAGCAGTTTCGGGCAGGGGCACGAGCAGTACTTC.

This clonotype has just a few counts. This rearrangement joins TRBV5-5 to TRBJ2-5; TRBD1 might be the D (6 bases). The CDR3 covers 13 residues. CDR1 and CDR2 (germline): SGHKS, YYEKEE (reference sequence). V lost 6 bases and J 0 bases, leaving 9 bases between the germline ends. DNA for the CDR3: TGTGCCAGCAACGGACAGAACCAAGAGACCCAGTACTTC. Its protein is CASNGQNQETQYF.